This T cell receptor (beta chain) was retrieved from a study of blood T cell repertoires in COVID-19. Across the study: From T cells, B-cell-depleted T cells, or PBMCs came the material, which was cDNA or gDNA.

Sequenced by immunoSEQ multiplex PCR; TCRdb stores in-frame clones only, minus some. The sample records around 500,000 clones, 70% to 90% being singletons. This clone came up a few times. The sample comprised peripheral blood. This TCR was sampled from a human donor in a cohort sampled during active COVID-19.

The CDR3 DNA reads as TGCGCCAGCAGCCAGGACGAAGGTGGGCCAGCGGAATCACCCCTCCACTTT. It encodes CASSQDEGGPAESPLHF. The gene calls are TRBV4-1 and TRBJ1-6; D uncertain. The ends were cut back, 3 bases at V and 10 bases at J, with 22 bases in the middle. This CDR3 has 17 residues. The V gene's germline CDR1 is MGHRA and CDR2 YSYEKL.